The T cell receptor (beta chain) described here comes from a study of blood T cell repertoires in COVID-19. Whole-study context: COVID-19 samples from acute and convalescent phases originated in the United States, Italy and Spain. Sources were T cells, B-cell-depleted T cells, or PBMCs; the material itself was cDNA or gDNA.

Germline V lookup: CDR1 SGHVS, CDR2 FNYEAQ. This CDR3 spans 21 amino acids. Trimming removed 1 base from V and 0 bases from J; junction bases left unmatched: 19. Per the original data handling: Reference gene primer amplification yielded estimated nucleated cell counts. The table came from immunoSEQ multiplex PCR; TCRdb's copy has only in-frame clones and leaves some out. V and J calls and clone size come straight from that table; D and trimming were deduced from the DNA. The sample records more than 95,000 clones, more than 80% being singletons. Enrollment of patients from Seattle took place during active infection, with longitudinal follow-up.

The rearrangement joins TRBV7-6 to TRBJ2-3; 7 positions agree with TRBD1. Input material: peripheral blood. The source is a woman older than 75 with COVID-19, enrolled during active disease. CDR3 protein: CASSLVRRTGFISRSTDTQYF. The DNA for the CDR3 is TGTGCCAGCAGCTTAGTTCGCCGGACAGGTTTTATCAGTCGTAGCACAGATACGCAGTATTTT.